The 32 T cell receptor beta chains reported below all come from one sample, sequenced in a study of post-analysis software for immune sequencing data. The TCR beta cDNA libraries carried unique molecular identifiers. MiXCR was run by TCRdb on the PCR reads, yielding one entry per CDR3 protein. Altogether 750,000 to 950,000 distinct CDR3 sequences are present, approximately 44% being singletons, with the ten largest covering roughly 4.4%. Their antigens are not known. Study findings and constraints: Patients carried roughly 5 TRBV segments more frequently than controls did, and TRBV5-6, TRBV5-1 and TRBV20-1 were among them.

The sample comprised blood. The source of these receptors is a girl under 18 with multiple sclerosis.

The sample holds one count of this clonotype. This chain connects TRBV9 to TRBJ1-2, with 11 bases matching TRBD1. CDR1 SGDLS and CDR2 YYNGEE come from the germline V gene. The V segment lost 4 bases and the J segment 6 bases; nucleotides outside the gene matches: 11. This CDR3 comprises 16 residues. CDR3 in DNA: TGTGCCAGCAGCCCTCGGACAGGGGGCATCAGGGATGGCTACACCTTC. Translation gives CASSPRTGGIRDGYTF.

The chain joins TRBV29-1 to TRBJ2-5; 9 bases agree with TRBD1. Germline V gene sequence: CDR1 SQVTM, CDR2 ANQGSEA. The CDR3 has 16 residues. V dropped 6 bases and J dropped 2; count of bases not matched to a gene: 13. The CDR3 DNA sequence: TGCAGCGTAAAACCTTCCCGGGACAGGGTTCAAGAGACCCAGTACTTC. Translating gives CSVKPSRDRVQETQYF. Together with reference TRBV29-1 and TRBJ2-5, the CDR3 gives the full variable domain: SAVISQKPSRDICQRGTSLTIQCQVDSQVTMMFWYRQQPGQSLTLIATANQGSEATYESGFVIDKFPISRPNLTFSTLTVSNMSPEDSSIYLCSVKPSRDRVQETQYFGPGTRLLVL.

This rearrangement joins TRBV7-9 to TRBJ1-5, with a possible D match to TRBD1 (5 bases). The length of the CDR3 is 17 residues. Trimming pared 3 bases from V and 7 bases from J, leaving 22 bases between. CDR1 is SEHNR and CDR2 is FQNEAQ in the germline V gene (reference sequence). CDR3 protein: CASSFSQGTVGSQPQHF. The DNA of the CDR3 is TGTGCCAGCAGCTTCAGTCAGGGCACAGTAGGTTCACAGCCCCAGCATTTT.

This clonotype was detected ten times or more. This chain uses TRBV7-3 with TRBJ2-3, with D perhaps TRBD1 (5 bases). Germline CDR1 SGHTA, CDR2 FQGTGA. The V gene lost 0 bases and the J gene lost 0 bases, with 7 bases spanning the gap. The length of the CDR3 is 15 residues. CDR3 in DNA: TGTGCCAGCAGCTTAACAGGGGCTAGCACAGATACGCAGTATTTT. Translating it yields CASSLTGASTDTQYF.

This clonotype was picked up a small number of times. The gene calls are TRBV6-5 and TRBJ2-1; 11 positions agree with TRBD2. The length of the CDR3 is 16 residues. The V gene's germline CDR1 is MNHEY and CDR2 SVGAGI. With 5 bases clipped from V and 3 bases from J, the junction kept 6 bases outside the gene matches. CDR3 sequence reads: CASSPGGLADYNEQFF. The CDR3 DNA follows: TGTGCCAGCAGTCCTGGGGGACTAGCGGACTACAATGAGCAGTTCTTC.

The chain is built from TRBV5-6 and TRBJ2-7; 7 bases are shared with TRBD2. The assigned J gene may be wrong: the sequence end matches TRBJ2-5 better. The CDR3 covers 16 residues. CDR1 and CDR2 from the germline V gene are SGHDT and YYEEEE. The CDR3 is CASTTGRAGRGETQYF. DNA of the CDR3: TGTGCCAGCACTACGGGACGAGCGGGGAGGGGAGAGACCCAGTACTTC.

The chain uses TRBV10-3 and TRBJ2-1, with 7 bases fitting TRBD2. The trim removed 5 bases at V and 7 bases at J, leaving 11 bases unmatched. Germline V gives CDR1 ENHRY, CDR2 SYGVKD. The CDR3 runs 15 residues. The CDR3 sequence: CAISPRGGPGNEQFF. CDR3 DNA: TGTGCCATCAGTCCGAGGGGAGGGCCGGGGAATGAGCAGTTCTTC.

This clonotype was detected only once. This chain uses TRBV2 with TRBJ2-1, with D possibly TRBD2 on 6 matching bases. The ends were cut back, 5 bases at V and 8 bases at J, with 22 bases in the middle. CDR1 and CDR2 from the germline V gene are SNHLY and FYNNEI. The CDR3 is made up of 16 amino acids. CDR3 nucleotide sequence: TGTGCCAGCAGTCACTTGGATGGGAGGCGCAGGGATGAGCAGTTCTTC. It translates to CASSHLDGRRRDEQFF.

The chain combines TRBV6-2 or TRBV6-3 with TRBJ2-5, with D hard to call. The CDR3 spans 14 residues. The germline V gene encodes CDR1 MNHEY and CDR2 SVGEGT. The V end lost 0 bases, the J end lost 2 bases, and 7 bases lay between the germline ends. The CDR3 loop reads CASSYSKVQETQYF. The CDR3 DNA reads TGTGCCAGCAGTTACTCGAAGGTACAAGAGACCCAGTACTTC.

The V and J genes are TRBV4-3 and TRBJ1-2; 8 positions match TRBD1. CDR1 LGHNA and CDR2 YSLEER come from the germline V gene. The CDR3 is 14 amino acids. Trimming took 2 bases from V and 4 from J; bases not matched to a gene: 3. As DNA, the CDR3 is TGCGCCAGCAGCCAAAGGACAGGGCGCTATGGCTACACCTTC. Its translation: CASSQRTGRYGYTF.

There are a few counts of this clonotype. The rearrangement links TRBV7-3 to TRBJ2-1; D unresolved. V was pared by 2 bases and J by 7 bases, with 15 bases between. This CDR3 comprises 15 residues. Per the germline V gene, CDR1 is SGHTA and CDR2 is FQGTGA. CDR3 sequence (DNA): TGTGCCAGCAGCTTAGGGAAGACCCCAGCAAATGAGCAGTTCTTC. Amino acid sequence: CASSLGKTPANEQFF. The complete variable domain, with remaining parts taken from reference TRBV7-3 and TRBJ2-1, reads GAGVSQTPSNKVTEKGKYVELRCDPISGHTALYWYRQSLGQGPEFLIYFQGTGAADDSGLPNDRFFAVRPEGSVSTLKIQRTERGDSAVYLCASSLGKTPANEQFFGPGTRLTVL.

This clonotype was seen a handful of times. The V call is TRBV29-1, the J call TRBJ2-7; no firm D call. V was pared by 5 bases and J by 3 bases, with 14 bases between. CDR1 and CDR2 from the germline V gene are SQVTM and ANQGSEA. The CDR3 sequence is 13 residues long. CDR3 DNA sequence: TGCAGCGTTCTGCAGCGCGAGCACTACGAGCAGTACTTC. Residues: CSVLQREHYEQYF.

The V and J genes are TRBV5-6 and TRBJ2-2; D uncertain. CDR3 length: 15 amino acids. Germline V lookup: CDR1 SGHDT, CDR2 YYEEEE. Trimming shortened V by 6 bases and J by 1 base, and 13 bases separated the two germline ends. CDR3 nucleotides: TGTGCCAGCACCTCACTTAGGGTGAACACCGGGGAGCTGTTTTTT. Its protein product is CASTSLRVNTGELFF.

This clonotype is a singleton in its sample. V is TRBV7-2 and J is TRBJ2-7; TRBD1 agrees at 7 bases. Germline CDR1 and CDR2: SGHTA and FQGNSA. V trimming: 5 bases; J trimming: 7 bases; junction bases outside the gene matches: 5. The CDR3 is 12 residues long. The CDR3 is CASSPQGLEQYF. In DNA, the CDR3 is TGTGCCAGCAGCCCACAGGGGTTAGAGCAGTACTTC.

This clonotype has just a few counts. The gene calls are TRBV20-1 and TRBJ1-2, with D hard to call. CDR3 size: 9 residues. Trimming pared 6 bases from V and 10 bases from J, leaving 9 bases between. Germline lookup yields CDR1 DFQATT and CDR2 SNEGSKA (reference sequence). CDR3 nucleotides: TGCAGTGCCCTTGACTCCTACACCTTC. Translating gives CSALDSYTF.

The gene calls are TRBV20-1 and TRBJ2-1, with 12 bases that match TRBD2. Germline CDR1 and CDR2: DFQATT and SNEGSKA (reference sequence). The CDR3 sequence is 14 residues long. V lost 6 bases, J lost 5 bases, and 5 bases stayed unmatched. CDR3 residues: CSATLAGGNNEQFF. The CDR3 DNA is TGCAGTGCCACGCTAGCGGGAGGGAACAATGAGCAGTTCTTC.

This clonotype was recorded only once. The chain uses TRBV29-1 and TRBJ2-4, with 7 bases matching TRBD1. The junction had 5 bases not matched to a gene; V was cut back by 3 bases and J by 3 bases. Germline CDR1 SQVTM, CDR2 ANQGSEA. The CDR3 length is 14 residues. The CDR3 reads CSVDSGTVKNIQYF. CDR3 DNA sequence: TGCAGCGTTGATTCGGGGACAGTCAAAAACATTCAGTACTTC.

This chain connects TRBV27 to TRBJ2-7; D possibly corresponds to TRBD2 (6 bases). Germline CDR1 MNHEY, CDR2 SMNVEV (reference sequence). V shed 0 bases and J shed 2 bases, with 14 bases lying between them. CDR3 length equals 16 residues. This CDR3 is CASSLSDSGSPYEQYF. CDR3 bases: TGTGCCAGCAGTTTATCGGATTCCGGGAGCCCCTACGAGCAGTACTTC.

The chain recombines TRBV20-1 with TRBJ2-4; 11 nucleotides align to TRBD1. This CDR3 is built from 18 residues. Germline CDR1 DFQATT, CDR2 SNEGSKA (reference sequence). After removal of 0 bases from V and 0 bases from J, the junction contained 7 bases not matched to a gene. CDR3 sequence (DNA): TGCAGTGCTAGAGAGGGACAGGGGGGGACGCTAGCCAAAAACATTCAGTACTTC. Its translation is CSAREGQGGTLAKNIQYF.

This clonotype occurred a few times. The CDR3 coding sequence is TGTGCCAGCAGTAATTCCGGGACAGGGGCCGACGAGCAGTACTTC. Encoded protein: CASSNSGTGADEQYF. The chain joins TRBV6-5 to TRBJ2-4; 10 nucleotides match TRBD1. The assigned J gene may be wrong: the sequence end matches TRBJ2-7 better. The CDR3 is made up of 15 amino acids. The germline gives CDR1 MNHEY, CDR2 SVGAGI.

The rearrangement uses TRBV20-1 and TRBJ2-1; no reliable D call. Germline V CDR1 and CDR2: DFQATT, SNEGSKA (reference sequence). The V and J ends lost 3 bases and 4 bases respectively, with 4 bases between them. The CDR3 totals 11 residues. The CDR3 is CSARTYNEQFF. Written as DNA, the CDR3 is TGCAGTGCTAGGACTTACAATGAGCAGTTCTTC.

This clonotype was counted only a few times. The gene calls are TRBV28 and TRBJ2-5, with 9 bases that match TRBD2. Germline CDR1 and CDR2: MDHEN and SYDVKM. V shed 10 bases, J shed 5 bases, and the junction held 14 bases outside the gene matches. This CDR3 has 15 residues. The CDR3 here is CATSVVAGDGETQYF. The CDR3 bases are TGTGCCACCTCGGTTGTAGCGGGAGACGGGGAGACCCAGTACTTC.

V is TRBV7-8 and J is TRBJ2-1; D remains unclear. The V end lost 0 bases, the J end lost 7 bases, and 22 bases lay between the germline ends. CDR1 and CDR2 (germline): SGHVS, FQNEAQ. The CDR3 has 18 residues. In nucleotides, the CDR3 is TGTGCCAGCAGCTTAGCTAGGGTAGTTATTAAGACCGAGAATGAGCAGTTCTTC. Its protein product is CASSLARVVIKTENEQFF.

This clonotype was picked up a small number of times. The chain recombines TRBV20-1 with TRBJ1-1, with D perhaps TRBD1 (5 bases). Trimming removed 0 bases at V and 1 base at J, with 12 bases between. The CDR3 is 15 residues long. The germline CDR1 and CDR2 sequences are DFQATT and SNEGSKA (reference sequence). The CDR3 reads CSARDFFRENTEAFF. The CDR3 DNA reads as TGCAGTGCTAGAGATTTCTTCAGGGAGAACACTGAAGCTTTCTTT.

The rearrangement uses TRBV24-1 and TRBJ2-1; TRBD1 matches at 9 bases. The CDR3 spans 15 residues. Germline CDR1 reads KGHDR; CDR2 reads SFDVKD. With 4 bases clipped from V and 5 bases from J, the junction kept 5 bases outside the gene matches. CDR3 loop: CATSEAQGAHNEQFF. DNA for the CDR3: TGTGCCACCAGTGAAGCACAGGGGGCCCACAATGAGCAGTTCTTC.

This clonotype turned up a few times. J is TRBJ2-1 and V is TRBV7-9; perhaps TRBD2 as D (6 bases). Trimming removed 5 bases at V and 6 bases at J, with 14 bases between. CDR3 length equals 14 residues. Germline V lookup: CDR1 SEHNR, CDR2 FQNEAQ (reference sequence). The CDR3 spells CASSSPGLFNEQFF. CDR3 DNA sequence: TGTGCCAGCAGCAGCCCGGGACTCTTCAATGAGCAGTTCTTC. Full variable domain (remainder filled in from reference TRBV7-9 and TRBJ2-1): DTGVSQNPRHKITKRGQNVTFRCDPISEHNRLYWYRQTLGQGPEFLTYFQNEAQLEKSRLLSDRFSAERPKGSFSTLEIQRTEQGDSAMYLCASSSPGLFNEQFFGPGTRLTVL.

The chain combines TRBV7-8 with TRBJ2-3, with D perhaps matching TRBD1 (6 bases). Germline CDR1 and CDR2: SGHVS and FQNEAQ. The length of the CDR3 is 16 residues. V lost 1 base, J lost 3 bases, and 14 bases lay in between. The CDR3 coding sequence is TGTGCCAGCAGCTTAGACCGTCAGGGGCGGACAGATACGCAGTATTTT. It encodes CASSLDRQGRTDTQYF.

The chain uses TRBV7-9 and TRBJ2-5, with TRBD1 identical over 9 bases. CDR1 SEHNR and CDR2 FQNEAQ come from the germline V gene (reference sequence). This CDR3 contains 14 residues. Trimming removed 5 bases from V and 11 bases from J; junction bases left unmatched: 12. This chain's CDR3 is CASSDGQGPYGQYF. The CDR3 nucleotides are TGTGCCAGCAGCGACGGACAGGGGCCCTACGGGCAGTACTTC.

The chain combines TRBV28 with TRBJ2-2; D gene uncertain. The V gene's germline CDR1 is MDHEN and CDR2 SYDVKM. Deletions cut 8 bases from V and 0 bases from J, with 10 bases between. The CDR3 length is 14 residues. The DNA for the CDR3 is TGTGCCAGCCAGAAGGGCTCGAACACCGGGGAGCTGTTTTTT. It codes for CASQKGSNTGELFF.

The chain recombines TRBV7-9 with TRBJ1-2; no firm D call. Trimming took 5 bases from V and 4 from J, leaving 11 bases between them. CDR1 SEHNR and CDR2 FQNEAQ come from the germline V gene (reference sequence). The CDR3 spans 13 residues. The CDR3: CASSKSRLYGYTF. The CDR3 nucleotides are TGTGCCAGCAGCAAGTCACGCCTCTATGGCTACACCTTC. Supplemented by reference TRBV7-9 and TRBJ1-2, the full variable domain reads DTGVSQNPRHKITKRGQNVTFRCDPISEHNRLYWYRQTLGQGPEFLTYFQNEAQLEKSRLLSDRFSAERPKGSFSTLEIQRTEQGDSAMYLCASSKSRLYGYTFGSGTRLTVV.

This clonotype was detected a few times. J is TRBJ2-3 and V is TRBV20-1, with 10 bases that match TRBD2. Germline-derived CDR1 and CDR2 are DFQATT and SNEGSKA (reference sequence). There are 13 residues in the CDR3. V was clipped by 5 bases and J by 6 bases; unmatched bases: 5. The CDR3 sequence: CSALAGVGDTQYF. In DNA, the CDR3 is TGCAGTGCTCTAGCGGGAGTGGGGGATACGCAGTATTTT.

Here the CDR3 reads CAISVAGVGETQYF. The CDR3 DNA is TGTGCCATCAGTGTAGCGGGAGTAGGAGAGACCCAGTACTTC. The chain recombines TRBV10-3 with TRBJ2-5; TRBD2 matches 9 bases. Trimming took 4 bases from V and 4 from J; bases not matched to a gene: 4. Germline CDR1 ENHRY, CDR2 SYGVKD. The CDR3 covers 14 residues.